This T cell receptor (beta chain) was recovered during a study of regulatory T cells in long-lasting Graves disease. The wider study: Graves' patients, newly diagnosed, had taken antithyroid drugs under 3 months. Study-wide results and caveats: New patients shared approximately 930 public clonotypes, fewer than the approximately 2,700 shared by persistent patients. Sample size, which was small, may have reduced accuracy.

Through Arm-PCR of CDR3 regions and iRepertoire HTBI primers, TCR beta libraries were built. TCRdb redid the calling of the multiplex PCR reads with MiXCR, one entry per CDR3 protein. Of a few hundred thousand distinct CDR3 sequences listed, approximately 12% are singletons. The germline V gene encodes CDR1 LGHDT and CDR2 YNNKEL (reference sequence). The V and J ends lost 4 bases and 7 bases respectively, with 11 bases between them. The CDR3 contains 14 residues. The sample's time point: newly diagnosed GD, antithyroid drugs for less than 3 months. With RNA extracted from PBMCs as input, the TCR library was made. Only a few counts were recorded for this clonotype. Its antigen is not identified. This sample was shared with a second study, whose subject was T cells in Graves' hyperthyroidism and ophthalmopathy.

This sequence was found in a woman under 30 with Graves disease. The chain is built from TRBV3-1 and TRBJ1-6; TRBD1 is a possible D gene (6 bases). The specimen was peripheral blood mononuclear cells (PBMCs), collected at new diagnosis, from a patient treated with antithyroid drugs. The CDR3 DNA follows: TGTGCCAGCAGCCTTCAGGGGCAAAATTCACCCCTCCACTTT. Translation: CASSLQGQNSPLHF.